This entry describes one T cell receptor (beta chain). Authors' processing steps: Scientists estimated how many nucleated cells there were by amplifying reference gene primers. Clones were read by immunoSEQ multiplex PCR, and TCRdb kept only the in-frame ones, dropping some. V and J calls and clone size come straight from that table; D and trimming were deduced from the DNA. The profile shows 35,000 to 55,000 clones, roughly 86% of them singletons. This sample was taken from a study of blood T cell repertoires in COVID-19. Across the study: Samples representing acute and convalescent COVID-19 were sourced from the United States, Italy and Spain. Nucleic acid was either cDNA or gDNA, and it came from T cells, B-cell-depleted T cells, or PBMCs.

Looked up from germline, CDR1 is SNHLY and CDR2 is FYNNEI. V was cut by 5 bases and J by 0 bases, with 14 bases left in between. The CDR3 spans 17 residues. The chain carries TRBV2 and TRBJ1-6, with D perhaps TRBD1 (6 bases). The receptor's source is a human donor in a cohort sampled during active COVID-19. Sequencing was carried out using peripheral blood. CDR3 bases: TGTGCCAGCAGTAGCCAGGCGACAGGCTCCTATAATTCACCCCTCCACTTT. This gives the protein CASSSQATGSYNSPLHF.